The rows below give T cell receptor beta chains drawn from one sample of a study of identical twins. TCRdb re-analysed the 5' RACE reads in MiXCR, keeping a single row per CDR3 protein. This sample has about 700,000 distinct CDR3 sequences; 6% to 6.5% occur once, and the top ten carry around 1.7%. The sequencing input was naive T cells sorted from blood. The receptors derive from a man aged 18 to 35 in good health. The CDR3 runs from the conserved cysteine through the conserved F or W. The order of the fields is clone size, V gene, D gene, J gene, CDR3 DNA, CDR3 protein. A D gene is named only where the DNA matches it firmly. The size entry is marked missing in some rows and otherwise reads once, few, many or a size class.

>few|TRBV12-3/TRBV12-4|-|TRBJ1-1
TGTGCCAGCAGTATGGGACTTGAAGCTTTCTTT
CASSMGLEAFF
>many|TRBV24-1|-|TRBJ2-6
TGTGCCACCAGTGGCAGCTCTGGGGCCAACGTCCTGACTTTC
CATSGSSGANVLTF
>few|TRBV9|TRBD2|TRBJ2-3
TGTGCCAGCAGCGTAGGCGGACTAGCTGCGACAGATACGCAGTATTTT
CASSVGGLAATDTQYF
>few|TRBV12-3/TRBV12-4|-|TRBJ2-5
TGTGCCAGCAGTTTAGCGGTCAGGGAGCAAGAGACCCAGTACTTC
CASSLAVREQETQYF
>many|TRBV6-5|-|TRBJ2-5
TGTGCCAGCGGGGACCCAGAGTACTTC
CASGDPEYF
>many|TRBV5-1|-|TRBJ2-4
TGCGCCAGCAGCTTGCTGAACCTTTTCGACCCACCCAGCTTC
CASSLLNLFDPPSF
>few|TRBV6-1|-|TRBJ2-6
TGTGCCAGCTGTCGACAGAACCCCCCATCTGGGGCCAACGTCCTGACTTTC
CASCRQNPPSGANVLTF
>few|TRBV18|TRBD1|TRBJ2-5
TGTGCCAGCTCACTACCGGGGACAGGAGGGGAGACCCAGTACTTC
CASSLPGTGGETQYF
>many|TRBV12-3/TRBV12-4|-|TRBJ2-2
TGTGCCAGCGACCTCTTCGGAGTTCCTCAAGGGGAGCTGTTTTTT
CASDLFGVPQGELFF
>many|TRBV6-1|-|TRBJ2-5
TGTGCCAGCACTGCCATGGGGGGCGCGGGAGAGACCCAGTACTTC
CASTAMGGAGETQYF
>many|TRBV9|TRBD2|TRBJ2-3
TGTGCCAGCAGCGTAGGGACTAGCGCTCGAACGGATACGCAGTATTTT
CASSVGTSARTDTQYF
>-|TRBV9|-|TRBJ2-6
TGTGCCAGCAGCGTTGTGAGAGGATCCTCTGGGGCCAACGTCCTGACTTTC
CASSVVRGSSGANVLTF
>-|TRBV10-3|-|TRBJ1-1
TGTGCCATCAGTGAAGAGGGGACGAACACTGAAGCTTTCTTT
CAISEEGTNTEAFF
>few|TRBV15|-|TRBJ1-4
TGTGCCACCAGCAGAGATCCAGGGGCTAAGAATGAAAAACTGTTTTTT
CATSRDPGAKNEKLFF
>many|TRBV9|-|TRBJ2-2
TGTGCCAGCAGCGTAGCATACGGTACGAACACCGGGGAGCTGTTTTTT
CASSVAYGTNTGELFF
>-|TRBV10-2|TRBD1|TRBJ2-4
TGCGCCAGCAGTGAGTTGTGGCAGGGGGACATTCAGTACTTC
CASSELWQGDIQYF
>many|TRBV20-1|-|TRBJ2-7
TGCAGTGCTAGGCCTCGGAGGGCTTACGAGCAGTACTTC
CSARPRRAYEQYF
>-|TRBV12-3/TRBV12-4|TRBD1|TRBJ1-3
TGTGCCAGCAGGACGGACAGGAGGGGAAACACCATATATTTT
CASRTDRRGNTIYF
>-|TRBV7-9|-|TRBJ2-1
TGTGCCAGCAGCCCTTCAGGGGAATGGGCCAATGAGCAGTTCTTC
CASSPSGEWANEQFF
>-|TRBV19|TRBD2|TRBJ2-1
TGTGCCAGTAGTGGGACTAGCGGGATCAATGAGCAGTTCTTC
CASSGTSGINEQFF
>-|TRBV4-2|-|TRBJ2-1
TGTGCCAGCAGCCAAGGCTCGACTAGTCCAACCCTATGGGAGCAGTTCTTC
CASSQGSTSPTLWEQFF
>few|TRBV19|-|TRBJ2-6
TGTGCCAGTAGTATAGAAGGGTTCTCCGGGGCCAACGTCCTGACTTTC
CASSIEGFSGANVLTF
>-|TRBV3-1|TRBD2|TRBJ2-7
TGTGCCAGCAGCCCCCTGACTAGCGGGGTTACCTACGAGCAGTACTTC
CASSPLTSGVTYEQYF
>many|TRBV18|-|TRBJ2-2
TGTGCCAGCTCACCACAGAGGGCCGGGGAGCTGTTTTTT
CASSPQRAGELFF
>-|TRBV3-1|TRBD2|TRBJ2-2
TGTGCCAGCAGCCAAATAGCGGGAGTCAACACCGGGGAGCTGTTTTTT
CASSQIAGVNTGELFF
>few|TRBV12-5|-|TRBJ2-1
TGTGCTAGTGGTTTGGTAGGTGTCCAGAGCTCCTACAATGAGCAGTTCTTC
CASGLVGVQSSYNEQFF
>-|TRBV27|-|TRBJ2-5
TGTGCCAGCAGTTTTGGTGTGAATTTAGAGACCCAGTACTTC
CASSFGVNLETQYF
>many|TRBV15|-|TRBJ2-1
TGTGCCACCAGCACAACCGGCGGCTCCTACAATGAGCAGTTCTTC
CATSTTGGSYNEQFF
>-|TRBV6-1|TRBD2|TRBJ2-1
TGTGCCAGCAGTCCGGCGGGAGTTCCTACTAATGAGCAGTTCTTC
CASSPAGVPTNEQFF
>few|TRBV6-2/TRBV6-3|-|TRBJ2-7
TGTGCCAGCAGCTACAGGAAAACCTCCTACGAGCAGTACTTC
CASSYRKTSYEQYF
>many|TRBV12-3/TRBV12-4|-|TRBJ2-3
TGTGCCAGCAGTTTAGCCGGACTAAGCACAGATACGCAGTATTTT
CASSLAGLSTDTQYF
>many|TRBV6-5|-|TRBJ1-5
TGTGCCAGCAGTTCTATCAATCAGCCCCAGCATTTT
CASSSINQPQHF